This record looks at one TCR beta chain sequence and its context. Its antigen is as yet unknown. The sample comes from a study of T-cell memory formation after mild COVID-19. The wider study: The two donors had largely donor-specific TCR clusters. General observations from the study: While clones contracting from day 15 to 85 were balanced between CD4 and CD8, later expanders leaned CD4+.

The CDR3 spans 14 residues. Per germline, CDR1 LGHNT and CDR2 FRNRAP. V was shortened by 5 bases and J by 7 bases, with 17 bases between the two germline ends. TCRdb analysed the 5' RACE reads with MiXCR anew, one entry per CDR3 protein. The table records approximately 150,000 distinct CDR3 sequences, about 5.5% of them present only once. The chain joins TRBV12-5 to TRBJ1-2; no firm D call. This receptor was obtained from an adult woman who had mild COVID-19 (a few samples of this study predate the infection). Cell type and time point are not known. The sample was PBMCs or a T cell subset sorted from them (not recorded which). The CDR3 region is CASGGSLRGSGYTF. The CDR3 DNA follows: TGTGCTAGTGGTGGATCCCTCCGCGGGTCTGGCTACACCTTC.